These 5 T cell receptor beta chains share one sample of origin, sequenced in a study of T cell responses to AZD1222 COVID-19 vaccine. Profiled with immunoSEQ multiplex PCR; TCRdb holds only in-frame clones, not every one. The sample shows under 200,000 clones, around 92% of them seen only once. The source was peripheral blood, collected 28 days after the second AZD1222 dose. These receptors all stem from an adult who received the AZD1222 COVID-19 vaccine.

The chain links TRBV7-9 to TRBJ2-3; D remains unclear. Germline V gene sequence: CDR1 SEHNR, CDR2 FQNEAQ (reference sequence). The V end was cut by 3 bases, the J end by 2 bases, with 15 bases between. CDR3 length: 16 residues. In nucleotides, the CDR3 is TGTGCCAGCAGCTTGGTCCCTCGGTATTACACAGATACGCAGTATTTT. It translates to CASSLVPRYYTDTQYF.

Of note for this clone: In the same sample, other DNA sequences code for this CDR3. The V and J genes are TRBV3-1 (or the pseudogene TRBV3-2) and TRBJ1-1; D perhaps matches TRBD1 (6 bases). From germline, CDR1 is LGHDT and CDR2 YNNKEL (reference sequence). There are 14 residues in the CDR3. V lost 4 bases and J 5 bases, leaving 14 bases between the germline ends. As DNA, the CDR3 is TGTGCCAGCAGCCTACAGGGAGGAGGAACTGAAGCTTTCTTT. As protein: CASSLQGGGTEAFF.

The V and J genes are TRBV5-6 and TRBJ2-1; TRBD1 matches at 9 bases. The ends lost 7 bases at V and 0 bases at J; junction bases unmatched: 2. Germline values: CDR1 SGHDT, CDR2 YYEEEE. The CDR3 contains 14 residues. DNA of the CDR3: TGTGCCAGCGGACAGGGGAACTCCTACAATGAGCAGTTCTTC. Translating gives CASGQGNSYNEQFF.

The gene calls are TRBV7-9 and TRBJ1-1; D call uncertain. The CDR3 consists of 17 residues. The germline V gene has CDR1 SEHNR and CDR2 FQNEAQ (reference sequence). Trimming took off 5 bases at V and 1 base at J, with 20 bases between the two ends. The CDR3 protein is CASSPQPDRRENTEAFF. For the CDR3, the DNA is TGTGCCAGCAGCCCTCAGCCCGACCGAAGGGAGAACACTGAAGCTTTCTTT.

The gene calls are TRBV6-4 and TRBJ2-1, with 7 bases aligning to TRBD2. CDR3 size: 16 residues. Germline assignment: CDR1 MRHNA and CDR2 SNTAGT. The ends lost 2 bases at V and 4 bases at J; junction bases unmatched: 8. The CDR3 is CASSDGGGEAYNEQFF. The DNA for the CDR3 is TGTGCCAGCAGTGACGGTGGGGGGGAGGCGTACAATGAGCAGTTCTTC.